This T cell receptor (beta chain) was retrieved from a study of T cells after yellow fever vaccination. Germline CDR1 reads LGHNA; CDR2 reads YSLEER. The CDR3 spans 15 residues. The V and J ends lost 4 bases and 0 bases respectively, with 12 bases between them. This clonotype was counted only a few times. TCRdb re-analysed the 5' RACE reads in MiXCR, keeping a single row per CDR3 protein. Counted here are 30,000 to 40,000 distinct CDR3 sequences, 6.5% to 8.5% occurring once; the ten biggest clones make up 20% to 25%. Study-wide results and limits: The day 0 sorted memory subsets showed almost all vaccine-responding clonotypes to be undetectable. Some clonotypes, a small share, were shared between CD4 and CD8 compartments. Booster sampling recovered most clones from primary vaccination (less than 97% CD4, around 90% CD8).

This chain joins TRBV4-3 and TRBJ1-2; a weak D match, TRBD1 (5 bases). The clonotype comes from a man younger than 35 who received the YFV17D yellow fever vaccine. Sample: PBMCs, either bulk or a sorted T-cell subset (CD4+, CD8+, memory, or dextramer-sorted; not recorded which), taken on the day of the first yellow fever vaccination. CDR3: CASSRGDGANYGYTF. CDR3 nucleotides: TGCGCCAGCAGCCGGGGGGATGGAGCTAACTATGGCTACACCTTC.